This TCR beta chain originates from a study of blood T cell repertoires in COVID-19. The overall study: Acute and convalescent COVID-19 specimens originated in the United States, Italy and Spain. Nucleic acid was either cDNA or gDNA, and it came from T cells, B-cell-depleted T cells, or PBMCs.

V lost 5 bases and J lost 8; bases outside the gene matches: 13. CDR3 length: 16 amino acids. Germline V gene data show CDR1 as SGHRS and CDR2 as YFSETQ. The authors' processing: From reference gene primer amplification, estimates of nucleated cell counts were derived. Generated by immunoSEQ multiplex PCR, the TCRdb table keeps only in-frame clones and is missing some. That table supplies the V and J calls and clone size; D and trimming were determined from the DNA. This sample has some 80,000 clones; roughly 86% occur once, and the top ten carry approximately 7%. The V and J genes are TRBV5-1 and TRBJ1-2, with 12 nucleotides matching TRBD1. This clonotype was sampled from a human donor in a cohort sampled during active COVID-19. Sample: peripheral blood. The CDR3 here is CASRQGQGASGGGYTF. The CDR3 region has the DNA TGCGCCAGCAGGCAGGGACAGGGGGCCTCCGGCGGGGGCTACACCTTC.